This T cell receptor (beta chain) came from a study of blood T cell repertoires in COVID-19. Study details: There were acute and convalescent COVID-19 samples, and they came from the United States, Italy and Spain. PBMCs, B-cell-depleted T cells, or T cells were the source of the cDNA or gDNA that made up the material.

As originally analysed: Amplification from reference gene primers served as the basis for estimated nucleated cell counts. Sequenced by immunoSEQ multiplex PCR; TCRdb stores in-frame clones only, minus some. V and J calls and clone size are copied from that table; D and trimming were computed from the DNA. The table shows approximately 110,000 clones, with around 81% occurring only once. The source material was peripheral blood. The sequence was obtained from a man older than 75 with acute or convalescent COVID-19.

CDR3 protein: CASSQIPQRGYEQYF. CDR3 in DNA: TGCGCCAGCAGCCAAATACCCCAGCGGGGCTACGAGCAGTACTTC. The chain carries TRBV4-1 and TRBJ2-7, with 7 bases aligning to TRBD2. The CDR3 has 15 amino acids. V shed 2 bases and J 3 bases; nucleotides not matched to a gene: 7. Germline-derived CDR1 and CDR2 are MGHRA and YSYEKL.